This T cell receptor beta chain was obtained from a study of blood T cell repertoires in COVID-19. Study in general: From T cells, B-cell-depleted T cells, or PBMCs came the material, which was cDNA or gDNA.

How the authors handled the data: The assay estimated nucleated cells by amplifying reference gene primers. Generated by immunoSEQ multiplex PCR, the TCRdb table keeps only in-frame clones and is missing some. V, J and clone size derive from that table, while D and trimming were established from the DNA sequence. In the table there are 250,000 or so clones, roughly nine tenths of which are singletons. J was trimmed by 2 bases and V by 10 bases; bases with no gene match: 22. The CDR3 consists of 19 residues. CDR1 is ENHRY and CDR2 is SYGVKD in the germline V gene. The sequencing sample was made of peripheral blood. The sequence came from a woman aged 40-49 years who had recovered from COVID-19. This rearrangement joins TRBV10-3 to TRBJ1-5; 8 nucleotides match TRBD1. CDR3 nucleotide sequence: TGTGCCACCAAGGCTCATTTGGGACAGGAGGGCATTGGCAATCAGCCCCAGCATTTT. This codes for CATKAHLGQEGIGNQPQHF.